This T cell receptor beta chain stems from a study of CD8 T cells in Susac syndrome. Study-level background: At blood draw, Susac syndrome patients were therapy-naive, on corticosteroids, or on intravenous immunoglobulin alone. Notes on the study in general: The TCR sequencing and HLA analysis in the study involved a relatively small number of individuals, as the study acknowledged.

An amount of RNA that ranged from 0.5 to 1 ug was reverse transcribed with random hexamers. Amplification of TCR beta CDR3 used immunoSEQ multiplex PCR across 54 Vbeta and 13 Jbeta. TCRdb recomputed calls from the immunoSEQ multiplex PCR reads with MiXCR, one row per CDR3 protein. The sample includes some 180,000 distinct CDR3 sequences, just under 95% of them seen just once. Details on this clonotype: Its antigen is currently unknown.

Patients with Susac syndrome met the recently defined diagnostic criteria for definite or probable disease. The receptor was derived from a human donor with Susac syndrome. Sample: CD4+ T cells from PBMCs.

CDR3 sequence: CASSLGGGAQETQYF. DNA of the CDR3: TGTGCCAGCAGCTTAGGGGGGGGAGCGCAAGAGACCCAGTACTTC. V usage is TRBV7-9 and J usage is TRBJ2-5; 7 positions match TRBD2. Germline V CDR1 and CDR2: SEHNR, FQNEAQ (reference sequence). Trimming at V came to 1 base and at J to 2 bases, leaving 4 bases not matched to a gene. The CDR3 length is 15 residues. Using reference TRBV7-9 and TRBJ2-5 for the parts outside the CDR3, the full variable domain is DTGVSQNPRHKITKRGQNVTFRCDPISEHNRLYWYRQTLGQGPEFLTYFQNEAQLEKSRLLSDRFSAERPKGSFSTLEIQRTEQGDSAMYLCASSLGGGAQETQYFGPGTRLLVL.